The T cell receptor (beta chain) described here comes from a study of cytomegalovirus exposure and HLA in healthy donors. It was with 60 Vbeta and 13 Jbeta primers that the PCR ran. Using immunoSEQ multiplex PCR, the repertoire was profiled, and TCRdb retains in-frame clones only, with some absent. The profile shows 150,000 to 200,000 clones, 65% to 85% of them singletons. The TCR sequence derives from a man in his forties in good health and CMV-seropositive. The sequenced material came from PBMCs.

The CDR3 DNA reads as TGTGCCAGCAGCCAGGGTCATCGAGATCAGCCCCAGCATTTT. This codes for CASSQGHRDQPQHF. The V gene is TRBV7-2, the J gene TRBJ1-5, with a possible D match to TRBD1 (5 bases). Between the trimmed V and J ends, which lost 5 bases and 5 bases, there was a span of 13 bases. The germline V gene encodes CDR1 SGHTA and CDR2 FQGNSA. The CDR3 covers 14 residues.